The clone carrying this T cell receptor (beta chain) was detected a few times. Antigen: not known. Germline V gene data show CDR1 as MNHEY and CDR2 as SVGAGI. The CDR3 has 14 residues. Trimming removed 6 bases from V and 5 bases from J; junction bases left unmatched: 4. The data derive from a study of cytomegalovirus exposure and HLA in healthy donors. The PCR ran on 60 Vbeta and 13 Jbeta primers. Data came from immunoSEQ multiplex PCR; TCRdb stores just in-frame clones and leaves some out. Counted here are 150,000 to 200,000 clones, roughly four fifths occurring once; the ten biggest clones make up roughly 1.6%. Study findings and constraints: Reportedly, fewer N-insertions than the roughly 700-donor mean appeared in an Asian-associated ancestry cluster in a later analysis. Productive status was seen about 87% or about 30% of the time for most TCR beta V segments in an earlier analysis. Certain sequence variants were highly shared and formed a cluster, and this cluster was likely a sequencing artifact. When the data were analyzed later, several of the most significant clusters appeared to be linked to common viral pathogens.

This chain joins TRBV6-5 and TRBJ2-5, with 12 bases matching TRBD2. The specimen sequenced was PBMCs. This receptor was identified in a man aged 40-50 years in good health and CMV-seronegative. CDR3 protein: CASSWTSGVETQYF. CDR3 bases: TGTGCCAGCAGCTGGACTAGCGGGGTCGAGACCCAGTACTTC.